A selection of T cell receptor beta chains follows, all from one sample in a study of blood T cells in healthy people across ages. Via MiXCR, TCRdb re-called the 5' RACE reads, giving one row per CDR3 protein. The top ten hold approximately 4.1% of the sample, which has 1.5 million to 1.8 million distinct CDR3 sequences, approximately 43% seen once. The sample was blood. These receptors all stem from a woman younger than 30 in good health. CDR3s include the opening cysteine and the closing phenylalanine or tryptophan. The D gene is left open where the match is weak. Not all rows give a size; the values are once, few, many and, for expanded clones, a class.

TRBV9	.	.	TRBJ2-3	CASSVVAQFSTDTQYF	TGTGCCAGCAGCGTAGTTGCGCAGTTTAGCACAGATACGCAGTATTTT
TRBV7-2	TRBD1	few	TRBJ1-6	CASSLEGTDNSPLHF	TGTGCCAGCAGCTTAGAAGGGACAGACAATTCACCCCTCCACTTT
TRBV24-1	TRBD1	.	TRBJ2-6	CATSRQDRDASVLTF	TGTGCCACCAGCCGTCAGGACAGGGACGCCAGCGTCCTGACTTTC
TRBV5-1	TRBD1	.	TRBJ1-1	CASTDRDRGLNTEAFF	TGCGCCAGCACCGACCGGGACAGGGGTTTGAACACTGAAGCTTTCTTT
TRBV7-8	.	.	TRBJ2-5	CASSSINVLVEETQYF	TGTGCCAGCAGCTCAATAAACGTACTTGTCGAAGAGACCCAGTACTTC
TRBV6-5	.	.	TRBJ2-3	CASSYRSSSTTDTQYF	TGTGCCAGCAGTTACCGGAGTAGCAGTACCACAGATACGCAGTATTTT
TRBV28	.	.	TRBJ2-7	CASSLLQKPPYEQYF	TGTGCCAGCAGTTTATTACAGAAACCGCCCTACGAGCAGTACTTC
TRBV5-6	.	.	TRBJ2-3	CASSLNGPGDTQYF	TGTGCCAGCAGCCTCAACGGGCCGGGAGATACGCAGTATTTT
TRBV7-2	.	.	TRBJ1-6	CASAKGSPPHF	TGTGCCAGCGCAAAGGGTTCACCCCCCCACTTT
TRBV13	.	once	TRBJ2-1	CDSSNRRGNEQFF	TGTGACAGCAGCAACCGGAGAGGCAATGAGCAGTTCTTC
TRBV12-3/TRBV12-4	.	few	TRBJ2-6	CASSFLGVGANVLTF	TGTGCCAGCAGTTTTCTTGGTGTCGGGGCCAACGTCCTGACTTTC
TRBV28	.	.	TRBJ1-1	CASRGRVSMPNTEAFF	TGTGCCAGCCGGGGTCGGGTTTCTATGCCCAACACTGAAGCTTTCTTT
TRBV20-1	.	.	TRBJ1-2	CSTLPGHPNRGYTF	TGCAGTACTCTACCGGGACACCCGAACCGCGGCTACACCTTC
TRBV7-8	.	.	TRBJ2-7	CASSLKVHEQYF	TGTGCCAGCAGCTTAAAAGTCCACGAGCAGTACTTC
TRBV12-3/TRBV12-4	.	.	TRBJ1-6	CASSSGHSPLHF	TGTGCCAGCAGTTCCGGCCATTCACCCCTCCACTTT
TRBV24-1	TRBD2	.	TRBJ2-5	CATSDPASGKAYNEQYF	TGTGCCACCAGTGATCCGGCTAGCGGGAAGGCCTACAATGAGCAGTACTTC
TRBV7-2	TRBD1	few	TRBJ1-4	CASSLWPGTGGGRLFF	TGTGCCAGCAGCTTATGGCCTGGGACAGGGGGCGGGAGACTGTTTTTT
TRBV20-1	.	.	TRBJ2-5	CSASPVSNNEQYF	TGCAGTGCTAGTCCGGTGTCGAACAATGAGCAGTACTTC
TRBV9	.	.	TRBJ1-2	CASSVDVSGQDHLYGYTF	TGTGCCAGCAGCGTAGACGTTTCGGGTCAGGACCACCTCTATGGCTACACCTTC
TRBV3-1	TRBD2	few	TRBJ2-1	CASSPLSSTSGGQFF	TGTGCCAGCAGCCCCTTAAGCTCGACTAGCGGTGGGCAGTTCTTC
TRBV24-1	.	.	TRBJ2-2	CATSDFSGTNTGELFF	TGTGCCACCAGTGATTTTTCGGGCACGAACACCGGGGAGCTGTTTTTT
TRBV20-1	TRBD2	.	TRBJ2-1	CSAPKSGSGNEQFF	TGCAGTGCCCCCAAAAGCGGGAGTGGGAATGAGCAGTTCTTC
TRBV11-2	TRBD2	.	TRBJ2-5	CASSLDFAAGGETQYF	TGTGCCAGCAGCTTAGATTTTGCGGCGGGAGGAGAGACCCAGTACTTC
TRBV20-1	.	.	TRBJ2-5	CSARDRVGQYF	TGCAGTGCTAGGGACAGAGTCGGGCAGTACTTC
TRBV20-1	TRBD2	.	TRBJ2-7	CSARKLAVYEQYF	TGCAGTGCTAGGAAACTAGCGGTCTACGAGCAGTACTTC
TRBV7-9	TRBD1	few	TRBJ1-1	CASSHTGGYEAFF	TGTGCCAGCAGCCACACAGGGGGCTATGAAGCTTTCTTT